The 5 T cell receptor beta chains given below trace back to one sample, sequenced in a study of immune evolution from preneoplasia to lung adenocarcinoma. Generated by immunoSEQ multiplex PCR, the TCRdb table keeps only in-frame clones and is missing some. The top ten clones hold 6.5% to 10% of a sample with 6,000 to 8,500 clones, roughly 70% of them seen once. Material: FFPE atypical adenomatous hyperplasia tissue from the lung. The subset was: atypical adenomatous hyperplasia (AAH), lung preneoplasia. Receptors were obtained from an older donor with lung adenocarcinoma. Some clones in this sample may be carry-over from other donors' samples.

This chain connects TRBV6-5 to TRBJ1-2; D gene uncertain. The CDR3 is 15 residues long. The V gene lost 4 bases and the J gene lost 1 base, with 13 bases spanning the gap. Germline CDR1 and CDR2: MNHEY and SVGAGI. The CDR3 reads CASSSRTANNYGYTF. The CDR3 coding sequence is TGTGCCAGCAGTTCCCGGACGGCAAATAACTATGGCTACACCTTC.

The rearrangement links TRBV7-9 to TRBJ2-1; 9 positions agree with TRBD2. V lost 1 base to trimming and J lost 5 bases; unmatched junction nucleotides: 6. Germline CDR1 and CDR2: SEHNR and FQNEAQ (reference sequence). This CDR3 contains 16 residues. CDR3: CASSLVGGGAHNEQFF. The DNA for the CDR3 is TGTGCCAGCAGCTTAGTAGGCGGGGGGGCCCACAATGAGCAGTTCTTC.

The chain carries TRBV9 and TRBJ1-2; D is perhaps TRBD1 (6 bases). Trimming removed 2 bases at V and 6 bases at J, with 11 bases between. Per the germline V gene, CDR1 is SGDLS and CDR2 is YYNGEE. The CDR3 covers 13 residues. In DNA form, the CDR3 reads TGTGCCAGCAGCGTTGGACAGCGGAATGGCTACACCTTC. It translates to CASSVGQRNGYTF.

This clone was recorded once. Likely a read error: the CDR3 ends without its conserved phenylalanine or tryptophan. CDR3: CAWRPQGRTEAFL. In DNA, the CDR3 is TGTGCCTGGAGGCCACAGGGCCGCACTGAAGCTTTCCTT. This sequence joins TRBV30 and TRBJ1-1; tentatively, D is TRBD1 (6 bases). The ends were cut back, 3 bases at V and 4 bases at J, with 12 bases in the middle. Germline V gene data show CDR1 as GTSNPN and CDR2 as SVGIG (reference sequence). The CDR3 sequence is 13 residues long.

This rearrangement joins TRBV6-1 to TRBJ1-1; D gene ambiguous. The V end was cut by 6 bases, the J end by 7 bases, with 12 bases between. Germline V gives CDR1 MNHNS, CDR2 SASEGT. There are 12 residues in the CDR3. The CDR3 loop is CASSPQAGEAFF. DNA of the CDR3: TGTGCCAGCAGCCCGCAGGCGGGTGAAGCTTTCTTT.